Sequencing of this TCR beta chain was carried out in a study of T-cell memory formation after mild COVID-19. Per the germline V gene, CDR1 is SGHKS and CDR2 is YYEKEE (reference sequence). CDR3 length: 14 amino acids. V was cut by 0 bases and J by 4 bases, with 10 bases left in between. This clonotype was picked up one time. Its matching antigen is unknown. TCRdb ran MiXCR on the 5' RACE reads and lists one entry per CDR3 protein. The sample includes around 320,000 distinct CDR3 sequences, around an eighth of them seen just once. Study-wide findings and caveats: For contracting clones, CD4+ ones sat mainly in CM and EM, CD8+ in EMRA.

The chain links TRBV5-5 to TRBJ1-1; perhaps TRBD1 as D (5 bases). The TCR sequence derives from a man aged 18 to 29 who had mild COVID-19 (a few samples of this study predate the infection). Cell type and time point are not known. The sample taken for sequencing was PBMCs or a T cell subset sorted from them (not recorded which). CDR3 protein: CASSLAGRGTEAFF. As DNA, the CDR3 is TGTGCCAGCAGCTTGGCAGGGCGGGGCACTGAAGCTTTCTTT.